This T cell receptor (beta chain) was sequenced during a study of cytomegalovirus exposure and HLA in healthy donors. The protocol was immunoSEQ multiplex PCR, while the TCRdb copy is restricted to in-frame clones and leaves out a portion. Among under 70,000 clones listed, about 89% were seen once. The donors were part of the approximately 120-subject validation cohort, which stood apart from the 666-subject first cohort. The sample holds one count of this clone. Its antigen is unidentified. Overall study findings and caveats: In vitro testing confirmed a few CMV-associated chains as specific for CMV antigens. Cytomegalovirus status was reportedly diagnosed by the classifier with high specificity and sensitivity.

The sample consisted of PBMCs. The sequence derives from a woman aged 18 to 35 in good health and CMV-seronegative.

CDR3 bases: TGCGCCAGCAGCCAAGATAGGCAGGGCGTCTTCTATTTT. This translates into CASSQDRQGVFYF. The chain links TRBV4-3 to TRBJ2-3, with D tentatively TRBD1 (5 bases). This CDR3 comprises 13 residues. Trimming cost V 0 bases and J 15 bases, with 16 bases left between them. Germline V gene lookup returns CDR1 LGHNA and CDR2 YSLEER.